The 10 T cell receptor beta chains below all came from one sample that was sequenced in a study of cytomegalovirus exposure and HLA in healthy donors. PCR primers comprised 60 Vbeta and 13 Jbeta primers. Assay used: immunoSEQ multiplex PCR; TCRdb lists only in-frame clones, some missing. In the table there are roughly 170,000 clones, around 81% of which are singletons. Sequenced sample: PBMCs. The receptor source for this set is a woman in her twenties or thirties in good health and CMV-seronegative.

CDR3 nucleotides: TGTGCCTGGAGGAATTGGTCGCTGGGCAGGCAGCTGGACTATGGCTACACCTTC. It yields the protein CAWRNWSLGRQLDYGYTF. The genes are TRBV30 and TRBJ1-2; the D is unclear. V lost 3 bases to trimming and J lost 3 bases, with 26 bases between them. The CDR3 has 18 residues. CDR1 and CDR2 from the germline V gene are GTSNPN and SVGIG (reference sequence).

The chain employs TRBV28 and TRBJ1-4, with no clear D. Germline loops: CDR1 MDHEN, CDR2 SYDVKM. V lost 2 bases to trimming and J lost 5 bases, with 3 bases between them. There are 12 residues in the CDR3. The CDR3 coding sequence is TGTGCCAGCAGTTTACTAAATGAAAAACTGTTTTTT. Translating it yields CASSLLNEKLFF.

The chain joins TRBV7-2 to TRBJ2-5; TRBD2 agrees at 13 bases. With 1 base clipped from V and 5 bases from J, the junction kept 4 bases outside the gene matches. CDR3 length: 16 residues. From germline, CDR1 is SGHTA and CDR2 FQGNSA. The CDR3 sequence is CASSLGVTSGGETQYF. The CDR3 DNA follows: TGTGCCAGCAGCTTAGGGGTGACTAGCGGGGGGGAGACCCAGTACTTC.

The chain uses TRBV2 and TRBJ2-7; the D is unclear. Germline loops: CDR1 SNHLY, CDR2 FYNNEI. This CDR3 comprises 14 residues. V lost 1 base to trimming and J lost 7 bases, with 14 bases between them. The CDR3 reads CASSEGRRRREQYF. CDR3 sequence (DNA): TGTGCCAGCAGTGAAGGGCGGCGGCGGAGAGAGCAGTACTTC.

This CDR3 is CASSLVGLLYEQYF. As DNA, the CDR3 is TGTGCCAGCAGCTTAGTGGGACTTCTCTACGAGCAGTACTTC. The rearrangement joins TRBV7-2 to TRBJ2-7; perhaps TRBD2 as D (6 bases). The germline V and J ends were trimmed by 1 base and 3 bases, with 10 bases remaining between them. The CDR3 is 14 amino acids. Germline V gene data show CDR1 as SGHTA and CDR2 as FQGNSA.

The chain has TRBV5-1 and TRBJ2-7; possibly TRBD1 for D (5 bases). CDR3 length equals 14 residues. The germline V gene encodes CDR1 SGHRS and CDR2 YFSETQ. Trimming stripped 5 bases from V and 2 bases from J, with 14 bases between. The CDR3 here is CASSDTGPAYEQYF. The CDR3 nucleotides read TGCGCCAGCAGTGATACAGGTCCGGCCTACGAGCAGTACTTC.

The sample holds a few counts of this clone. The rearrangement uses TRBV21-1 and TRBJ2-7; TRBD1 is taken as the D call from the table, unchecked against the DNA. TRBV21-1 is a listed pseudogene. The CDR3 runs 18 residues. The CDR3 DNA reads as TGTGCCAGCAGCAAAGTGGACAGGGGGAATAGTACTGACTACGAGCAGTACTTC. Its protein is CASSKVDRGNSTDYEQYF.

The chain combines TRBV29-1 with TRBJ2-7; D may be TRBD1 (6 bases). Germline V gene lookup returns CDR1 SQVTM and CDR2 ANQGSEA. Trimming cost V 2 bases and J 5 bases, with 10 bases left between them. The CDR3 is 12 residues long. Written as DNA, the CDR3 is TGCAGCGTTGAAACACAGGGCCACGAGCAGTACTTC. It codes for CSVETQGHEQYF.

The rearrangement links TRBV5-1 to TRBJ1-5, with TRBD1 matching 10 bases. The germline V gene has CDR1 SGHRS and CDR2 YFSETQ. Losses at the gene ends were 4 bases for V and 7 bases for J; bases not matched to a gene: 8. CDR3 length: 15 amino acids. Written as DNA, the CDR3 is TGCGCCAGCAGCAAGGGACAGGGGAGTAGCCAGCCCCAGCATTTT. Its protein is CASSKGQGSSQPQHF.

The chain has TRBV21-1 and TRBJ2-7; the table's D call TRBD2 went unverified against the DNA. TRBV21-1 is described as a pseudogene. The CDR3 runs to 14 residues. CDR3 in DNA: TGTGCCAGCAGCAAAGCTACGACTAGCGTCGAGCAGTACTTC. The encoded protein is CASSKATTSVEQYF.